Included here is one TCR beta chain sequence, with context. Losses at the gene ends were 4 bases for V and 11 bases for J; bases not matched to a gene: 6. CDR3 length equals 12 residues. Germline loops: CDR1 MDHEN, CDR2 SYDVKM. The entry originates in a study of chemoradiotherapy in HPV16-positive cancers. Produced via immunoSEQ multiplex PCR; TCRdb's table is partial and in-frame only. The sample has roughly 70,000 clones, roughly 86% seen once; the top ten hold more than 3.5%. The specimen was blood, collected from a patient who underwent chemoradiotherapy. This TCR was recovered from a human donor with HPV-associated anogenital cancer. J is TRBJ1-1 and V is TRBV28; TRBD1 matches 8 bases. DNA of the CDR3: TGTGCCAGCAGTTCGGACAGGGTCCGGGCTTTCTTT. Amino acid sequence: CASSSDRVRAFF.